These T cell receptor beta chains were read from a single sample in a study of T cells in Graves' hyperthyroidism and ophthalmopathy. In TCRdb, the multiplex PCR reads were re-called with MiXCR into one record per CDR3 protein. Here the sample spans some 490,000 distinct CDR3 sequences, 20% to 25% being singletons. Sequenced sample: blood. The receptor set was obtained from a woman in her 70s with Graves' ophthalmopathy. CDR3s include the opening cysteine and the closing phenylalanine or tryptophan. D genes are given only for firm matches. Clone size appears in some rows only: once, few, many, or a class for an expanded clone.

J gene: TRBJ2-1
clone size: -
D gene: -
V gene: TRBV7-9
CDR3 protein: CASSHTRRAPYNEQFF
CDR3 DNA: TGTGCCAGCAGCCACACTAGGAGGGCTCCCTACAATGAGCAGTTCTTC

J gene: TRBJ2-7
clone size: -
D gene: TRBD1
V gene: TRBV6-1
CDR3 protein: CAITPGQGTYEQYF
CDR3 DNA: TGTGCCATTACGCCGGGACAGGGTACCTACGAGCAGTACTTC

J gene: TRBJ2-7
clone size: few
D gene: -
V gene: TRBV18
CDR3 protein: CASSQIGQYF
CDR3 DNA: TGTGCCAGCTCACAGATCGGGCAGTACTTC

J gene: TRBJ2-2
clone size: -
D gene: TRBD2
V gene: TRBV6-2/TRBV6-3
CDR3 protein: CASRTSRKELFF
CDR3 DNA: TGTGCCAGCCGGACTAGCCGTAAGGAGCTGTTTTTT

J gene: TRBJ2-2
clone size: -
D gene: -
V gene: TRBV5-1
CDR3 protein: CASSPNTMNTGELFF
CDR3 DNA: TGCGCCAGCAGCCCGAACACCATGAACACCGGGGAGCTGTTTTTT

J gene: TRBJ2-7
clone size: many
D gene: TRBD2
V gene: TRBV11-2
CDR3 protein: CASKTSGSPYEQYF
CDR3 DNA: TGTGCCAGCAAGACTAGCGGGTCTCCCTACGAGCAGTACTTC

J gene: TRBJ1-4
clone size: -
D gene: -
V gene: TRBV30
CDR3 protein: CAWRSFFGNEKLFF
CDR3 DNA: TGTGCCTGGAGATCCTTTTTTGGGAATGAAAAACTGTTTTTT

J gene: TRBJ1-6
clone size: few
D gene: TRBD1
V gene: TRBV30
CDR3 protein: CAWSGQGASGSPLHF
CDR3 DNA: TGTGCCTGGAGTGGACAGGGGGCCTCAGGATCACCCCTCCACTTT

J gene: TRBJ1-5
clone size: many
D gene: TRBD1
V gene: TRBV2
CDR3 protein: CASSVGRGAYSNQPQHF
CDR3 DNA: TGTGCCAGCAGTGTAGGCAGGGGGGCGTATAGCAATCAGCCCCAGCATTTT

J gene: TRBJ2-7
clone size: -
D gene: TRBD2
V gene: TRBV29-1
CDR3 protein: CSVEETSGWEQYF
CDR3 DNA: TGCAGCGTTGAGGAGACTAGCGGTTGGGAGCAGTACTTC

J gene: TRBJ2-1
clone size: few
D gene: TRBD1
V gene: TRBV10-3
CDR3 protein: CAIRSAGTGDNEQFF
CDR3 DNA: TGTGCCATCCGATCGGCAGGGACAGGGGACAATGAGCAGTTCTTC

J gene: TRBJ2-1
clone size: -
D gene: TRBD2
V gene: TRBV14
CDR3 protein: CASSQVFSGRASLSYNEQFF
CDR3 DNA: TGTGCCAGCAGCCAAGTTTTTAGCGGGAGGGCCTCCTTATCCTACAATGAGCAGTTCTTC

J gene: TRBJ2-2
clone size: -
D gene: TRBD2
V gene: TRBV27
CDR3 protein: CASSWGGGTGELFF
CDR3 DNA: TGCGCCAGCAGTTGGGGGGGAGGTACCGGGGAGCTGTTTTTT

J gene: TRBJ2-1
clone size: many
D gene: TRBD2
V gene: TRBV10-3
CDR3 protein: CAISVKAGTYNEQFF
CDR3 DNA: TGTGCCATCAGCGTTAAAGCGGGAACCTACAATGAGCAGTTCTTC

J gene: TRBJ2-3
clone size: few
D gene: -
V gene: TRBV5-6
CDR3 protein: CASSYGQTGWDTQYF
CDR3 DNA: TGTGCCAGCAGCTATGGACAGACCGGCTGGGATACGCAGTATTTT

J gene: TRBJ2-4
clone size: -
D gene: -
V gene: TRBV24-1
CDR3 protein: CATSDGGVDGKNIQYF
CDR3 DNA: TGTGCCACCAGTGATGGGGGAGTGGATGGCAAAAACATTCAGTACTTC

J gene: TRBJ1-2
clone size: many
D gene: TRBD1
V gene: TRBV6-1
CDR3 protein: CASNPTDRDRGGYTF
CDR3 DNA: TGTGCCAGCAACCCGACGGACAGGGACCGAGGTGGCTACACCTTC

J gene: TRBJ2-1
clone size: -
D gene: -
V gene: TRBV30
CDR3 protein: CACQTVNEQFF
CDR3 DNA: TGTGCCTGCCAGACAGTCAATGAGCAGTTCTTC

J gene: TRBJ2-2
clone size: -
D gene: TRBD2
V gene: TRBV9
CDR3 protein: CASQGREGTGELFF
CDR3 DNA: TGTGCCAGCCAGGGACGGGAGGGGACCGGGGAGCTGTTTTTT

J gene: TRBJ2-2
clone size: many
D gene: -
V gene: TRBV6-2/TRBV6-3
CDR3 protein: CASSQTSGRTGELFF
CDR3 DNA: TGTGCCAGCAGTCAGACTAGTGGGAGAACCGGGGAGCTGTTTTTT

J gene: TRBJ2-7
clone size: few
D gene: -
V gene: TRBV20-1
CDR3 protein: CSAQYQGKPYEQYF
CDR3 DNA: TGCAGTGCTCAGTACCAGGGTAAACCCTACGAGCAGTACTTC

J gene: TRBJ2-7
clone size: few
D gene: TRBD2
V gene: TRBV20-1
CDR3 protein: CSAPNVAGGPYEQYF
CDR3 DNA: TGCAGTGCTCCCAACGTAGCGGGAGGACCCTACGAGCAGTACTTC

J gene: TRBJ2-3
clone size: many
D gene: -
V gene: TRBV7-9
CDR3 protein: CASSLGHPRTDTQYF
CDR3 DNA: TGTGCCAGCAGCTTAGGGCATCCGCGCACAGATACGCAGTATTTT

J gene: TRBJ1-2
clone size: -
D gene: -
V gene: TRBV9
CDR3 protein: CASSVAMVAYGYTF
CDR3 DNA: TGTGCCAGCAGCGTAGCGATGGTGGCCTATGGCTACACCTTC

J gene: TRBJ2-1
clone size: many
D gene: -
V gene: TRBV15
CDR3 protein: CATSRDLRSDEQFF
CDR3 DNA: TGTGCCACCAGCAGGGACCTTAGAAGCGATGAGCAGTTCTTC

J gene: TRBJ2-1
clone size: -
D gene: -
V gene: TRBV6-1
CDR3 protein: CASRTDWYNEQFF
CDR3 DNA: TGTGCCAGCAGGACAGATTGGTACAATGAGCAGTTCTTC

J gene: TRBJ1-1
clone size: -
D gene: TRBD1
V gene: TRBV18
CDR3 protein: CASSLSGTDTEAFF
CDR3 DNA: TGTGCCAGCTCTCTATCCGGGACAGACACTGAAGCTTTCTTT

J gene: TRBJ1-1
clone size: few
D gene: TRBD1
V gene: TRBV6-1
CDR3 protein: CASRHAGGGEAFF
CDR3 DNA: TGTGCCAGCAGACACGCAGGGGGGGGGGAAGCTTTCTTT

J gene: TRBJ1-1
clone size: -
D gene: TRBD1
V gene: TRBV4-3
CDR3 protein: CASSQAQGGTEAFF
CDR3 DNA: TGCGCCAGCAGCCAAGCGCAGGGGGGGACTGAAGCTTTCTTT

J gene: TRBJ1-5
clone size: few
D gene: -
V gene: TRBV4-1
CDR3 protein: CASSPVSSDQPQHF
CDR3 DNA: TGCGCCAGCAGCCCGGTTAGTTCGGATCAGCCCCAGCATTTT

J gene: TRBJ2-1
clone size: few
D gene: TRBD2
V gene: TRBV6-6
CDR3 protein: CASSYPYGREHYNEQFF
CDR3 DNA: TGTGCCAGCAGTTACCCCTATGGGCGGGAGCACTACAATGAGCAGTTCTTC

J gene: TRBJ1-2
clone size: few
D gene: -
V gene: TRBV10-3
CDR3 protein: CAISEGSDPNYGYTF
CDR3 DNA: TGTGCCATCAGTGAAGGGTCAGATCCTAACTATGGCTACACCTTC

J gene: TRBJ1-2
clone size: few
D gene: -
V gene: TRBV19
CDR3 protein: CASSNGDGTYGYTF
CDR3 DNA: TGTGCCAGTAGTAACGGCGACGGCACATATGGCTACACCTTC

J gene: TRBJ1-5
clone size: many
D gene: -
V gene: TRBV11-2
CDR3 protein: CASSLDRNQPQHF
CDR3 DNA: TGTGCCAGCAGCTTAGACAGGAATCAGCCCCAGCATTTT

J gene: TRBJ2-3
clone size: few
D gene: -
V gene: TRBV12-3/TRBV12-4
CDR3 protein: CASRFGGAASTDTQYF
CDR3 DNA: TGTGCCAGCAGGTTTGGGGGCGCGGCGAGCACAGATACGCAGTATTTT

J gene: TRBJ2-6
clone size: -
D gene: TRBD1
V gene: TRBV5-1
CDR3 protein: CASSLVPGTGLSGANVLTF
CDR3 DNA: TGCGCCAGCAGCTTGGTTCCCGGGACAGGGTTATCTGGGGCCAACGTCCTGACTTTC

J gene: TRBJ2-7
clone size: many
D gene: TRBD2
V gene: TRBV3-1
CDR3 protein: CASSRSGSTNEQYF
CDR3 DNA: TGTGCCAGCAGCCGCAGCGGGAGTACCAACGAGCAGTACTTC

J gene: TRBJ1-5
clone size: many
D gene: -
V gene: TRBV28
CDR3 protein: CASSSLNQPQHF
CDR3 DNA: TGTGCCAGCAGTTCTCTAAATCAGCCCCAGCATTTT

J gene: TRBJ2-2
clone size: -
D gene: -
V gene: TRBV20-1
CDR3 protein: CSARGSGELFF
CDR3 DNA: TGCAGTGCTAGAGGAAGCGGGGAGCTGTTTTTT

J gene: TRBJ2-3
clone size: -
D gene: -
V gene: TRBV20-1
CDR3 protein: CSASASVAGTDTQYF
CDR3 DNA: TGCAGTGCTAGCGCCTCTGTAGCGGGCACAGATACGCAGTATTTT

J gene: TRBJ2-7
clone size: -
D gene: TRBD1
V gene: TRBV20-1
CDR3 protein: CSGLTPGTGDNEQYF
CDR3 DNA: TGCAGTGGACTTACACCCGGGACAGGGGATAACGAGCAGTACTTC

J gene: TRBJ2-1
clone size: -
D gene: -
V gene: TRBV12-5
CDR3 protein: CATQVGSHNEQFF
CDR3 DNA: TGTGCTACTCAAGTAGGTTCCCACAATGAGCAGTTCTTC

J gene: TRBJ1-1
clone size: -
D gene: -
V gene: TRBV9
CDR3 protein: CASSVDGGVNTEAFF
CDR3 DNA: TGTGCCAGCAGCGTAGATGGGGGAGTGAACACTGAAGCTTTCTTT

J gene: TRBJ2-6
clone size: -
D gene: TRBD2
V gene: TRBV7-6
CDR3 protein: CASSTEAGGSSGANVLTF
CDR3 DNA: TGTGCCAGCAGCACCGAGGCGGGGGGATCCTCTGGGGCCAACGTCCTGACTTTC

J gene: TRBJ1-5
clone size: -
D gene: TRBD1
V gene: TRBV20-1
CDR3 protein: CSAPGTGGSGQPQHF
CDR3 DNA: TGCAGTGCTCCCGGGACAGGGGGTTCGGGCCAGCCCCAGCATTTT

J gene: TRBJ2-2
clone size: few
D gene: -
V gene: TRBV2
CDR3 protein: CASSRGWTGELFF
CDR3 DNA: TGTGCCAGCAGCCGGGGATGGACCGGGGAGCTGTTTTTT

J gene: TRBJ2-1
clone size: -
D gene: -
V gene: TRBV7-8
CDR3 protein: CVSSAYNEQFF
CDR3 DNA: TGTGTCAGCAGCGCCTATAATGAGCAGTTCTTC

J gene: TRBJ1-2
clone size: -
D gene: -
V gene: TRBV20-1
CDR3 protein: CSAYLYGAAEANYGYTF
CDR3 DNA: TGCAGTGCCTACTTATATGGGGCAGCCGAAGCTAACTATGGCTACACCTTC

J gene: TRBJ2-5
clone size: many
D gene: TRBD1
V gene: TRBV19
CDR3 protein: CASRNRGGGETQYF
CDR3 DNA: TGTGCCAGTAGAAACAGGGGCGGAGGAGAGACCCAGTACTTC

J gene: TRBJ2-7
clone size: -
D gene: -
V gene: TRBV7-3
CDR3 protein: CASSPHGGIGEQYF
CDR3 DNA: TGTGCCAGCAGCCCCCATGGGGGCATTGGCGAGCAGTACTTC

J gene: TRBJ1-5
clone size: many
D gene: TRBD1
V gene: TRBV27
CDR3 protein: CASSLRQGLGNQPQHF
CDR3 DNA: TGTGCCAGCAGTTTGAGACAGGGTTTAGGCAATCAGCCCCAGCATTTT

J gene: TRBJ2-5
clone size: -
D gene: -
V gene: TRBV30
CDR3 protein: CAWSPTEETQYF
CDR3 DNA: TGTGCCTGGAGTCCCACAGAAGAGACCCAGTACTTC

J gene: TRBJ2-7
clone size: many
D gene: -
V gene: TRBV30
CDR3 protein: CAWKGDSSSYEQYF
CDR3 DNA: TGTGCCTGGAAGGGAGACAGCAGCTCCTACGAGCAGTACTTC

J gene: TRBJ1-5
clone size: few
D gene: TRBD1
V gene: TRBV28
CDR3 protein: CASSEGITGGAQHF
CDR3 DNA: TGTGCCAGCAGTGAGGGTATTACAGGGGGAGCCCAGCATTTT

J gene: TRBJ1-5
clone size: -
D gene: -
V gene: TRBV18
CDR3 protein: CASSPPLSGRRYQPQHF
CDR3 DNA: TGTGCCAGCTCACCACCTCTATCAGGTAGAAGATATCAGCCCCAGCATTTT

J gene: TRBJ1-1
clone size: many
D gene: -
V gene: TRBV7-2
CDR3 protein: CASSLERGTEAFF
CDR3 DNA: TGTGCCAGCAGCTTAGAGAGAGGGACTGAAGCTTTCTTT

J gene: TRBJ1-1
clone size: many
D gene: -
V gene: TRBV7-2
CDR3 protein: CASSSLVAMVSYTEAFF
CDR3 DNA: TGTGCCAGCAGCTCTTTAGTGGCGATGGTGTCTTACACTGAAGCTTTCTTT